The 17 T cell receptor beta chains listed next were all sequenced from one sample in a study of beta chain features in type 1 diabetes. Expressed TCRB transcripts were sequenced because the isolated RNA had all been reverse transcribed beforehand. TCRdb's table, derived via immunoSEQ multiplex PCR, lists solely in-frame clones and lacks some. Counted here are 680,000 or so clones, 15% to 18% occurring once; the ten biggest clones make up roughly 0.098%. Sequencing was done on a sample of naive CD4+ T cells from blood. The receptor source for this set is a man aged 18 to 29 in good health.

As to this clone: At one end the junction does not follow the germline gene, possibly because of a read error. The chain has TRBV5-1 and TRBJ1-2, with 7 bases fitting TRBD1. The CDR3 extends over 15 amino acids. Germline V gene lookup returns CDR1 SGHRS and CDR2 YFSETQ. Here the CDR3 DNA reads TGCGCCAGCACCTTGGGACAGAATGGACCCTCAGGCTACACCTTC. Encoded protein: CASTLGQNGPSGYTF.

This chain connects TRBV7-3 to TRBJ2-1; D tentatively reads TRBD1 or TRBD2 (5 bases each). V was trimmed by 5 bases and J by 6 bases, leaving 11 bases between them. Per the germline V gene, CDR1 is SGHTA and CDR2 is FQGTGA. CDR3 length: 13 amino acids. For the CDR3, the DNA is TGTGCCAGCAGCGACTACAGGAGCAATGAGCAGTTCTTC. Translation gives CASSDYRSNEQFF.

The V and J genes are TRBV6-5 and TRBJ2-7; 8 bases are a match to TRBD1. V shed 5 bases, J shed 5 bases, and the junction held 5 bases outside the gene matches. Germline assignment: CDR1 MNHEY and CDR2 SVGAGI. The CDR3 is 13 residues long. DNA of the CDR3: TGTGCCAGCAGTCTCAGGACAGGGAACGAGCAGTACTTC. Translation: CASSLRTGNEQYF.

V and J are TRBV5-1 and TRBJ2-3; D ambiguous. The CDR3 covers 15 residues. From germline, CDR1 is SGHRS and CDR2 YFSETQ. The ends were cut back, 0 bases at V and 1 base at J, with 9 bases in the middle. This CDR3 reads CASSLELGRTDTQYF. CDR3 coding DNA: TGCGCCAGCAGCTTGGAGTTGGGCCGCACAGATACGCAGTATTTT.

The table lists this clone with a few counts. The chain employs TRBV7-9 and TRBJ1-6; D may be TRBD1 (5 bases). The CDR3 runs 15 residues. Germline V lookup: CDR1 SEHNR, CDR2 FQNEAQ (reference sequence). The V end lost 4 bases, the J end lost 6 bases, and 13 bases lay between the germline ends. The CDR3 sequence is CASSSRVGGNSPLHF. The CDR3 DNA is TGTGCCAGCAGCTCCAGGGTGGGGGGTAATTCACCCCTCCACTTT.

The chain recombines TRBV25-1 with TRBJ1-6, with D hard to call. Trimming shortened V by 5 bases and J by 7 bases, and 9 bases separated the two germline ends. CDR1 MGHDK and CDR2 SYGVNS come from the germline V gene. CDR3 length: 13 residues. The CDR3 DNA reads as TGTGCCAGCAGTTCCTTGTGGAATTCACCCCTCCACTTT. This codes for CASSSLWNSPLHF.

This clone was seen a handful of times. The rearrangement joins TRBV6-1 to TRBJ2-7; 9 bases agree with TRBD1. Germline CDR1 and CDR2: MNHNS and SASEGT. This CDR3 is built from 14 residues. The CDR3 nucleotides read TGTGCAATAGACGCGGGACAGGGCTACTACGAGCAGTACTTC. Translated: CAIDAGQGYYEQYF.

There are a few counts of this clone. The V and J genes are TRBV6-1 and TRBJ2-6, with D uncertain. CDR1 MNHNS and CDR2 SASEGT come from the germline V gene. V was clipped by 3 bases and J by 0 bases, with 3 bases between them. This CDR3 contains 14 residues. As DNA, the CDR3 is TGTGCCAGCAGTGACGCCTCTGGGGCCAACGTCCTGACTTTC. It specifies CASSDASGANVLTF.

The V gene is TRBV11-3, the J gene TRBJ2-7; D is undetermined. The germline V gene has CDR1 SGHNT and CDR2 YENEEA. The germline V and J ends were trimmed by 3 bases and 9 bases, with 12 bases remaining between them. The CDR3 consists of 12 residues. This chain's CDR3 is CASSFYGSPQYF. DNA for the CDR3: TGTGCCAGCAGCTTCTATGGCAGTCCGCAGTACTTC.

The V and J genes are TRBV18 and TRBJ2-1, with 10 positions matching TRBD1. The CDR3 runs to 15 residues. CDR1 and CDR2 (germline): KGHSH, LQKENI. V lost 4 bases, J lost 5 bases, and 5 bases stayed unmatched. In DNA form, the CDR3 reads TGTGCCAGCTCACTAACGGACAGGGGGAACAATGAGCAGTTCTTC. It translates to CASSLTDRGNNEQFF.

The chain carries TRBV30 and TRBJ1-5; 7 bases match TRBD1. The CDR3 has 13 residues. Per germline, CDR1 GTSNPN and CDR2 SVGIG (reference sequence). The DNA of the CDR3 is TGTGCTACAGGACAGGTCACAAATCAGCCCCAGCATTTT. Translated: CATGQVTNQPQHF.

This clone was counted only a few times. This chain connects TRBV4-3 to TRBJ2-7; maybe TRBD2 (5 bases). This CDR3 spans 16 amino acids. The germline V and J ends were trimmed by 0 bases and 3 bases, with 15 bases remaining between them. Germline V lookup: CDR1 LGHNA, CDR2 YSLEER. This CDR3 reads CASSQERVSGYYEQYF. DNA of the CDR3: TGCGCCAGCAGCCAAGAAAGGGTGAGCGGCTACTACGAGCAGTACTTC.

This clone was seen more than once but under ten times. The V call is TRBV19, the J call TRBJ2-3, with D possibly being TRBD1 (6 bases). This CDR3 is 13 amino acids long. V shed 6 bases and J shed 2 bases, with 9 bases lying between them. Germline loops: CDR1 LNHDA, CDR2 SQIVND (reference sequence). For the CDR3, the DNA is TGTGCCAGTAGCGGACAGCCCACAGATACGCAGTATTTT. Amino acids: CASSGQPTDTQYF.

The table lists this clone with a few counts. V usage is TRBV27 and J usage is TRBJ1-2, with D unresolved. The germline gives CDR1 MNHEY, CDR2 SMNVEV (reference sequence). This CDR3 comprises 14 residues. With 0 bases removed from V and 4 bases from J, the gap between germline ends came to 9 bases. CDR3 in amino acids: CASSLSRVPYGYTF. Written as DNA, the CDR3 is TGTGCCAGCAGTTTATCCCGGGTCCCCTATGGCTACACCTTC.

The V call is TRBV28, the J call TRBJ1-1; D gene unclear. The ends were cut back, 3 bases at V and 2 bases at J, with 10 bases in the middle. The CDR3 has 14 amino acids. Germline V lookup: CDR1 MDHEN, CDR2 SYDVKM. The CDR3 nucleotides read TGTGCCAGCAGTTTGCGGCTGGGAAACACTGAAGCTTTCTTT. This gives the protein CASSLRLGNTEAFF.

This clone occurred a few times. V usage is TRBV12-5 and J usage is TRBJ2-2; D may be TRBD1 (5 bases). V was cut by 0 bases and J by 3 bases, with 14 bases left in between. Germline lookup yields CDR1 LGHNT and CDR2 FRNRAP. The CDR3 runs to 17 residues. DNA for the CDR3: TGTGCTAGTGGTTTGGTACCTACCAGGGTCGACACCGGGGAGCTGTTTTTT. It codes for CASGLVPTRVDTGELFF.

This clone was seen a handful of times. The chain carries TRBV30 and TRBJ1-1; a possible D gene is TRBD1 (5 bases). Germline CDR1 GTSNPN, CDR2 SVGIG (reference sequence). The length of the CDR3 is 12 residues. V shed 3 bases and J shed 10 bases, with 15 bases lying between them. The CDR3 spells CAWSGPGTGAFF. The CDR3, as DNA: TGTGCCTGGAGCGGTCCAGGGACCGGAGCTTTCTTT.